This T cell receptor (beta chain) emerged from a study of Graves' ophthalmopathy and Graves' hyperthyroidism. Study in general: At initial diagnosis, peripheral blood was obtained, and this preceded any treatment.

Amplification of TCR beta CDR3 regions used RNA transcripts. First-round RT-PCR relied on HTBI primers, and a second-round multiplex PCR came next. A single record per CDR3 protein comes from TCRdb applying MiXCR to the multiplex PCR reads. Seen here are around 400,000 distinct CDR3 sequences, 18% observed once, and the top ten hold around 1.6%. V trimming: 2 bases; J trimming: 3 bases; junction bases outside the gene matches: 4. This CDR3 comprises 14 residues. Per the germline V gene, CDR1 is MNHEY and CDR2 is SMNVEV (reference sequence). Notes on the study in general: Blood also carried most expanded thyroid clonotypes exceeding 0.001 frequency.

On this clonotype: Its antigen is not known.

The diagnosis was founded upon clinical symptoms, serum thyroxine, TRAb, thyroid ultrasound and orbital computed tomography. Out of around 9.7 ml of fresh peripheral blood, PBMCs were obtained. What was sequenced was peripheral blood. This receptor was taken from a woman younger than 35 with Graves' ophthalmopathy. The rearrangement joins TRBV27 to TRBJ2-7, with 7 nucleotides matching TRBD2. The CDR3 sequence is CASSLTSEHYEQYF. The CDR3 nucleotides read TGTGCCAGCAGTTTAACTAGCGAGCACTACGAGCAGTACTTC.